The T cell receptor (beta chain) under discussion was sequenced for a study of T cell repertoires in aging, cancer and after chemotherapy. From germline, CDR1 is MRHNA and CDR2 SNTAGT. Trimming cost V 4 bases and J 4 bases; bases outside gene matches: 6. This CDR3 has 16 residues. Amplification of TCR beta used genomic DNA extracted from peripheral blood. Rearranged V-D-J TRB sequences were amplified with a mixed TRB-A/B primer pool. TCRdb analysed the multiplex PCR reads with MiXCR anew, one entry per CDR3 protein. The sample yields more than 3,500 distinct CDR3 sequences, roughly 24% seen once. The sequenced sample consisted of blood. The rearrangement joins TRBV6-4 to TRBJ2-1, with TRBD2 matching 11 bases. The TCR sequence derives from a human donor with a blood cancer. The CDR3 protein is CASSVSGTSGYNEQFF. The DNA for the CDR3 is TGTGCCAGCAGTGTTAGCGGGACTAGCGGATACAATGAGCAGTTCTTC.